This TCR beta chain came from a study of shared clonotypes between healthy human individuals. Concerning this clone: The same CDR3 can be traced to other DNA sequences in this sample.

Authors' processing steps: With immunoSEQ giving junction-only sequences and no quality scores, filtering differed. TCRdb's table, derived via immunoSEQ multiplex PCR, lists solely in-frame clones and lacks some. V and J calls and clone size are those listed in that table; D and trimming were worked out from the DNA. The sample comprises roughly 2 million clones, almost 96% of which are singletons, and roughly 0.13% rests with the top ten. V was clipped by 2 bases and J by 8 bases, with 10 bases between them. The CDR3 sequence is 13 residues long. The germline V gene has CDR1 SGHRS and CDR2 YFSETQ. Sample: naive CD4+ T cells sorted from blood. Sample subset: CD45RA+ positively selected. The clonotype comes from a man between 18 and 29 years old in good health. This chain links TRBV5-1 with TRBJ2-2, with D unresolved. CDR3 residues: CASSLDRAGELFF. The CDR3 DNA reads TGCGCCAGCAGCTTAGATCGGGCGGGGGAGCTGTTTTTT.